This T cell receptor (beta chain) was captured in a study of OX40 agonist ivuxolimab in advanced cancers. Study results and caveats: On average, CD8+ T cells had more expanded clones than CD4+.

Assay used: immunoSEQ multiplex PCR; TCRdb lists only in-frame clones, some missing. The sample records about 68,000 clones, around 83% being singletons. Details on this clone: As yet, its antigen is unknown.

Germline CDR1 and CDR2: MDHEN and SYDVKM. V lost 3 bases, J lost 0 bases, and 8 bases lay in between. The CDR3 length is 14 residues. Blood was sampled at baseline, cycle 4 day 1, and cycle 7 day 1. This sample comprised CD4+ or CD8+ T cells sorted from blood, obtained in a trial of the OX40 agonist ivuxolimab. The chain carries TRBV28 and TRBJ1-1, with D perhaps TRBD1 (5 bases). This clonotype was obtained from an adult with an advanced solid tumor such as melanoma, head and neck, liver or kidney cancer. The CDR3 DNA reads TGTGCCAGCAGTTTTGGGGGGTTGAACACTGAAGCTTTCTTT. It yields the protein CASSFGGLNTEAFF.